The next 7 T cell receptor beta chains were all read from a single sample in a study of blood T cell repertoires in COVID-19. The protocol was immunoSEQ multiplex PCR, while the TCRdb copy is restricted to in-frame clones and leaves out a portion. The repertoire has roughly 140,000 clones, 85% of them found once; the top ten carry just under 3%. Material: peripheral blood. These receptors all come from a man aged 50 to 59 with acute or convalescent COVID-19.

This clone was counted a single time. The chain employs TRBV25-1 and TRBJ2-3, with TRBD2 matching 8 bases. The CDR3 extends over 16 amino acids. In germline, CDR1 is MGHDK, CDR2 SYGVNS. V was clipped by 5 bases and J by 2 bases; unmatched bases: 9. The DNA for the CDR3 is TGTGCCAGCAGTTCATCACTAGCGGTTATCACAGATACGCAGTATTTT. This codes for CASSSSLAVITDTQYF.

This rearrangement joins TRBV19 to TRBJ1-5, with a possible D match to TRBD1 (5 bases). CDR3 size: 14 residues. V lost 3 bases, J lost 6 bases, and 12 bases lay in between. CDR1 LNHDA and CDR2 SQIVND come from the germline V gene (reference sequence). The CDR3 spells CASSIGSGPQPQHF. The CDR3 nucleotides are TGTGCCAGTAGTATCGGCTCAGGGCCTCAGCCCCAGCATTTT.

This clone is a singleton in its sample. The same CDR3 also results from other DNA sequences found in this sample. J is TRBJ2-7 and V is TRBV9; 11 bases line up with TRBD1. CDR3 size: 14 residues. The ends lost 2 bases at V and 2 bases at J; junction bases unmatched: 0. Germline CDR1 is SGDLS and CDR2 is YYNGEE. The CDR3 region is CASSVGQGAYEQYF. CDR3 in DNA: TGTGCCAGCAGCGTGGGACAGGGGGCCTACGAGCAGTACTTC.

The V and J genes are TRBV6-5 and TRBJ1-5; D not resolved. The V gene lost 6 bases and the J gene lost 1 base, with 13 bases spanning the gap. Germline loops: CDR1 MNHEY, CDR2 SVGAGI. The CDR3 has 15 residues. CDR3 nucleotide sequence: TGTGCCAGCAGCCGCTATTGGCGGAGCAATCAGCCCCAGCATTTT. Encoded protein: CASSRYWRSNQPQHF.

This rearrangement joins TRBV6-1 to TRBJ1-5, with D uncertain. Germline V gene lookup returns CDR1 MNHNS and CDR2 SASEGT. This CDR3 comprises 15 residues. V lost 2 bases to trimming and J lost 9 bases, with 17 bases between them. The CDR3 nucleotides read TGTGCCAGCAGTGAAAGAGGCGGAAGCCGAAGGCCCCAGCATTTT. This encodes CASSERGGSRRPQHF.

V usage is TRBV10-3 and J usage is TRBJ1-1; D perhaps matches TRBD1 (5 bases). V was shortened by 4 bases and J by 4 bases, with 19 bases between the two germline ends. Per the germline V gene, CDR1 is ENHRY and CDR2 is SYGVKD. The CDR3 has 16 amino acids. The chain's CDR3 is CAISAGGRVEATEAFF. CDR3 sequence (DNA): TGTGCCATCAGTGCCGGGGGGAGGGTTGAAGCCACTGAAGCTTTCTTT.

The sample holds one count of this clone. The genes are TRBV5-4 and TRBJ2-3, with 9 bases that match TRBD2. Germline V gene sequence: CDR1 SGHNT, CDR2 YYREEE (reference sequence). V lost 0 bases, J lost 8 bases, and 7 bases stayed unmatched. There are 15 residues in the CDR3. This chain's CDR3 is CASSLVRGGAVTQYF. The CDR3 DNA follows: TGTGCCAGCAGCTTGGTTCGCGGGGGGGCGGTTACGCAGTATTTT.